Listed below are T cell receptor beta chains from one sample, sequenced in a study of blood T cell repertoires in COVID-19. The assay was immunoSEQ multiplex PCR, and TCRdb's table has in-frame clones only and misses some. The repertoire has around 100,000 clones, 81% of them found once; the top ten carry around 4.7%. The sequencing input was peripheral blood. The receptors were gathered from an older man with COVID-19, enrolled during active disease. The CDR3 runs from the conserved cysteine through the conserved F or W. The D gene is left open where the match is weak. Clone size is given for some rows only: seen once, a few or many times, or a class if the clone is expanded.

clone_size: .
v_call: TRBV5-1
d_call: .
j_call: TRBJ2-3
cdr3_nt: TGCGCCAGCAGCTTGGTGCACAGGAGCACAGATACGCAGTATTTT
cdr3_aa: CASSLVHRSTDTQYF

clone_size: .
v_call: TRBV5-1
d_call: .
j_call: TRBJ2-3
cdr3_nt: TGCGCCAGCAGCTTTCCTCCCACAGATACGCAGTATTTT
cdr3_aa: CASSFPPTDTQYF

clone_size: .
v_call: TRBV5-1
d_call: .
j_call: TRBJ1-1
cdr3_nt: TGCGCCAGCAGCTCCACCCGGGTGAACACTGAAGCTTTCTTT
cdr3_aa: CASSSTRVNTEAFF

clone_size: .
v_call: TRBV19
d_call: .
j_call: TRBJ1-6
cdr3_nt: TGTGCCAGTAGTATAGATCGCCAGGGTAGAGGATCACCCCTCCACTTT
cdr3_aa: CASSIDRQGRGSPLHF

clone_size: .
v_call: TRBV28
d_call: .
j_call: TRBJ2-1
cdr3_nt: TGTGCCAGCACCTTCTACAATGAGCAGTTCTTC
cdr3_aa: CASTFYNEQFF

clone_size: .
v_call: TRBV11-3
d_call: .
j_call: TRBJ2-2
cdr3_nt: TGTGCCAGCAGCTTAACCACAGGGCTCCCCGGGGAGCTGTTTTTT
cdr3_aa: CASSLTTGLPGELFF

clone_size: .
v_call: TRBV29-1
d_call: .
j_call: TRBJ1-1
cdr3_nt: TGCAGCGTACGCCTCAGGGTGGACACTGAAGCTTTCTTT
cdr3_aa: CSVRLRVDTEAFF

clone_size: .
v_call: TRBV4-3
d_call: TRBD2
j_call: TRBJ2-3
cdr3_nt: TGCGCCAGCAGCCAAGGTGCTAGCGGGGGAACAGATACGCAGTATTTT
cdr3_aa: CASSQGASGGTDTQYF

clone_size: few
v_call: TRBV4-1
d_call: TRBD2
j_call: TRBJ2-2
cdr3_nt: TGCGCCAGCAAAGGACTAGCGGGAACCGGGGAGCTGTTTTTT
cdr3_aa: CASKGLAGTGELFF

clone_size: .
v_call: TRBV14
d_call: TRBD2
j_call: TRBJ2-1
cdr3_nt: TGTGCCAGCAGCCAAAGTCTAGCGGGAGTGGGCCCCGGTGAGCAGTTCTTC
cdr3_aa: CASSQSLAGVGPGEQFF

clone_size: few
v_call: TRBV7-8
d_call: TRBD1
j_call: TRBJ2-1
cdr3_nt: TGTGCCAGCAGGCCTCCGGGACAGGGCTTCAATGAGCAGTTCTTC
cdr3_aa: CASRPPGQGFNEQFF

clone_size: .
v_call: TRBV5-6
d_call: TRBD1
j_call: TRBJ1-2
cdr3_nt: TGTGCCAGCAGCTTGGCGGGACAGCCCGTTTCGGACTATGGCTACACCTTC
cdr3_aa: CASSLAGQPVSDYGYTF

clone_size: once
v_call: TRBV15
d_call: TRBD2
j_call: TRBJ2-1
cdr3_nt: TGTGCCACCAGCAGACGACTAGCGGGAGTTGACCACGATGAGCAGTTCTTC
cdr3_aa: CATSRRLAGVDHDEQFF

clone_size: once
v_call: TRBV2
d_call: TRBD2
j_call: TRBJ2-1
cdr3_nt: TGTGCCAGCAGTGCGAGGCTAGCGGGGGGCCAGGCCTACAATGAGCAGTTCTTC
cdr3_aa: CASSARLAGGQAYNEQFF

clone_size: .
v_call: TRBV2
d_call: TRBD1
j_call: TRBJ2-3
cdr3_nt: TGTGCCAGCAGTGCCGGGACAGGTTTAAGCACAGATACGCAGTATTTT
cdr3_aa: CASSAGTGLSTDTQYF

clone_size: .
v_call: TRBV6-2/TRBV6-3
d_call: .
j_call: TRBJ1-1
cdr3_nt: TGTGCCAGCAGTTACTCTACGAGGAACACTGAAGCTTTCTTT
cdr3_aa: CASSYSTRNTEAFF